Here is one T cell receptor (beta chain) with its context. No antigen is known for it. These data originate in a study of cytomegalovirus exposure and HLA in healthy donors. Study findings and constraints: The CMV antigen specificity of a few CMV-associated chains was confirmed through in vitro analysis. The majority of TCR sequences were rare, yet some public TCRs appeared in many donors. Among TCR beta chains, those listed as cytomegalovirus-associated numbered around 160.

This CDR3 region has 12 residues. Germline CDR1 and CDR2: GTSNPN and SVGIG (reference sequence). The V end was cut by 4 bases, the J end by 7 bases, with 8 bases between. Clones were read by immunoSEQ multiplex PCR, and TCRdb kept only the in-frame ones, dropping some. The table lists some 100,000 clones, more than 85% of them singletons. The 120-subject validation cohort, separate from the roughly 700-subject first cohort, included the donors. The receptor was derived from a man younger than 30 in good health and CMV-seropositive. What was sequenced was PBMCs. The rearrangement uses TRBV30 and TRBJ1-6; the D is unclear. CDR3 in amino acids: CAWTGLNSPLHF. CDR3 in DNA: TGTGCCTGGACCGGACTAAATTCACCCCTCCACTTT. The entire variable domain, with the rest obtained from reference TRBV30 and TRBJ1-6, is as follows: SQTIHQWPATLVQPVGSPLSLECTVEGTSNPNLYWYRQAAGRGLQLLFYSVGIGQISSEVPQNLSASRPQDRQFILSSKKLLLSDSGFYLCAWTGLNSPLHFGNGTRLTVT.